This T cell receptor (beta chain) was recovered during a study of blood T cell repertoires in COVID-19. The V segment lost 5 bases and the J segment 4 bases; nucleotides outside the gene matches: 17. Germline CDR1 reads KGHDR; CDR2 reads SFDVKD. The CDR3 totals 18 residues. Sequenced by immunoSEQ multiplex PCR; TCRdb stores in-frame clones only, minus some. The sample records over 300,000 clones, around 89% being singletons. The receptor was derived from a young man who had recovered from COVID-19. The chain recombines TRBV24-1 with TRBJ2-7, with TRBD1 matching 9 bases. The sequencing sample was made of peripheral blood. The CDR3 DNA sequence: TGTGCCACCAGTGTCCCGCTAGGCCGGACAGGGGCGAGGTACGAGCAGTACTTC. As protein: CATSVPLGRTGARYEQYF.